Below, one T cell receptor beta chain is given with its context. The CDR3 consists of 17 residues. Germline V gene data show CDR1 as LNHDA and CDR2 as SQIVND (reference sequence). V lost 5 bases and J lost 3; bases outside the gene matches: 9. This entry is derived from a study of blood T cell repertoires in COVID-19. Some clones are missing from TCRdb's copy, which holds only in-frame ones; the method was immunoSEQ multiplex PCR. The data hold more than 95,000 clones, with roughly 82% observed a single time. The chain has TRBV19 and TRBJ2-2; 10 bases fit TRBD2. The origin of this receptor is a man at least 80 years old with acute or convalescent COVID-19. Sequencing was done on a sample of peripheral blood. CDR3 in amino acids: CASSAPGTSVYTGELFF. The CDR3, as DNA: TGTGCCAGTAGTGCTCCCGGGACTAGCGTCTACACCGGGGAGCTGTTTTTT.